This TCR beta chain was sequenced for a study of OX40 agonist ivuxolimab in advanced cancers. Study as a whole: Clinicians treated patients with ivuxolimab, an agonistic anti-OX40 (CD134) antibody. Patients were dosed intravenously with ivuxolimab at 0.01 to 10 mg/kg every 2 weeks. Prior anti-PD-1, anti-PD-L1 or anti-CTLA-4 therapy was allowed; roughly 40% had some.

Sequencing used immunoSEQ multiplex PCR; TCRdb keeps in-frame clones, though not all of them. The sample lists under 65,000 clones, approximately 93% occurring once. CDR3 length: 12 residues. Trimming took off 5 bases at V and 7 bases at J, with 9 bases between the two ends. CDR1 MNHEY and CDR2 SMNVEV come from the germline V gene (reference sequence). The V gene is TRBV27, the J gene TRBJ1-5; weak D call: TRBD1 (6 bases). This receptor was taken from an adult with an advanced solid tumor such as melanoma, head and neck, liver or kidney cancer. Material: CD4+ or CD8+ T cells sorted from blood, obtained in a trial of the OX40 agonist ivuxolimab. DNA for the CDR3: TGTGCCAGCAGTAGGGGGATGCAGCCCCAGCATTTT. Translated, it gives CASSRGMQPQHF.